The rows below give T cell receptor beta chains drawn from one sample of a study of blood T cell repertoires in COVID-19. Profiled with immunoSEQ multiplex PCR; TCRdb holds only in-frame clones, not every one. The table includes more than 150,000 clones, 80% to 90% detected once. The sample was peripheral blood. These receptors were taken from a man in his fifties or sixties with acute or convalescent COVID-19. Each CDR3 is given without its conserved first and last residue. Each record gives: V gene, J gene, clone size, CDR3 protein. Expanded clones get a size class; other rows say once, few or many, or leave the size out.

V: TRBV7-9; J: TRBJ2-7; size: NA; CDR3: ASSLIGQASSYEQY
V: TRBV21-1; J: TRBJ1-2; size: NA; CDR3: ASSSGEYGYT
V: TRBV2; J: TRBJ1-2; size: NA; CDR3: ASRRDRANSYKYT
V: TRBV6-5; J: TRBJ2-2; size: NA; CDR3: ASSYQGRVSGELF
V: TRBV14; J: TRBJ2-5; size: NA; CDR3: ASSQDRWAKTQY
V: TRBV27; J: TRBJ2-1; size: NA; CDR3: ASVLGGGPYNEQF
V: TRBV6-1; J: TRBJ2-1; size: once; CDR3: ASSERKTGGYNEQF
V: TRBV6-1; J: TRBJ1-6; size: NA; CDR3: ASSDRGGISPLH
V: TRBV18; J: TRBJ1-2; size: NA; CDR3: ASSLPTSGGYT
V: TRBV7-2; J: TRBJ1-4; size: NA; CDR3: ASSSYRIATNEKLF
V: TRBV5-1; J: TRBJ2-2; size: few; CDR3: ASRAGTRDNTGELF
V: TRBV12-3/TRBV12-4; J: TRBJ2-3; size: NA; CDR3: ASSRGSTDTQY
V: TRBV9; J: TRBJ2-1; size: NA; CDR3: ASSSVPQGAQLDEQF
V: TRBV4-1; J: TRBJ2-7; size: NA; CDR3: ASSSNRDRGFPYEQY
V: TRBV18; J: TRBJ1-2; size: NA; CDR3: ASSPSIGQGDGYT
V: TRBV13; J: TRBJ2-2; size: NA; CDR3: ASSLSGGARTGELF
V: TRBV5-4; J: TRBJ1-2; size: NA; CDR3: ASSSGHGYT
V: TRBV10-3; J: TRBJ2-4; size: NA; CDR3: AISEGGQGKNIQY
V: TRBV7-8; J: TRBJ1-4; size: NA; CDR3: ASSLGGSVNEKLF
V: TRBV2; J: TRBJ1-2; size: once; CDR3: ASSERALYGYT
V: TRBV27; J: TRBJ1-6; size: NA; CDR3: ASSLIAYNSPLH
V: TRBV7-9; J: TRBJ2-7; size: once; CDR3: ASSSIAGGLYYEQY
V: TRBV5-1; J: TRBJ2-2; size: NA; CDR3: ASSLPGTANTGELF
V: TRBV3-1/TRBV3-2; J: TRBJ2-5; size: NA; CDR3: ASSQGATSGIRAQY
V: TRBV10-3; J: TRBJ1-1; size: once; CDR3: AIRKTENTEAF
V: TRBV5-1; J: TRBJ2-7; size: few; CDR3: ASSSEDSSYEQY
V: TRBV15; J: TRBJ2-7; size: NA; CDR3: ATSRATGNYEQY
V: TRBV19; J: TRBJ1-6; size: NA; CDR3: ASEDQGRNSPLH
V: TRBV7-8; J: TRBJ2-2; size: NA; CDR3: ASSLSRRLAGGMNTGELF
V: TRBV5-6; J: TRBJ2-7; size: once; CDR3: ASSARQGSSYEQY
V: TRBV5-5; J: TRBJ2-2; size: NA; CDR3: ASSGGQGANTGELF
V: TRBV27; J: TRBJ2-5; size: NA; CDR3: ASSFQGAQETQY
V: TRBV9; J: TRBJ1-4; size: NA; CDR3: ASSVRGLGGEKLF
V: TRBV27; J: TRBJ2-7; size: NA; CDR3: ASRGQGYEQY
V: TRBV5-5; J: TRBJ1-2; size: NA; CDR3: ASNGGLYGYT
V: TRBV5-1; J: TRBJ2-3; size: NA; CDR3: ASSATSGGASTDTQY
V: TRBV4-2; J: TRBJ2-1; size: NA; CDR3: ASSQDKDSRNEQF
V: TRBV14; J: TRBJ2-5; size: NA; CDR3: ASSHSQLQETQY
V: TRBV5-1; J: TRBJ1-2; size: NA; CDR3: ASSFEGDGYT
V: TRBV7-9; J: TRBJ1-1; size: NA; CDR3: ASSLADRGSGTEAF
V: TRBV18; J: TRBJ1-2; size: NA; CDR3: ASSENRVLLDYGYT
V: TRBV7-2; J: TRBJ1-2; size: NA; CDR3: ASLDPDNYGYT
V: TRBV14; J: TRBJ2-6; size: NA; CDR3: ASRLTGVGANVLT
V: TRBV2; J: TRBJ1-2; size: NA; CDR3: ASSLGQNYGYT
V: TRBV19; J: TRBJ2-7; size: NA; CDR3: ASSNLQGYEQY
V: TRBV5-1; J: TRBJ2-3; size: NA; CDR3: ASSRATSGGVDTDTQY
V: TRBV12-3/TRBV12-4; J: TRBJ2-1; size: NA; CDR3: ASSLGGPPF
V: TRBV27; J: TRBJ1-2; size: NA; CDR3: ASSLSPGGIYGYT
V: TRBV19; J: TRBJ1-5; size: NA; CDR3: ASRYREDSNQPQH
V: TRBV5-6; J: TRBJ1-6; size: NA; CDR3: ASSLSQGASPLH